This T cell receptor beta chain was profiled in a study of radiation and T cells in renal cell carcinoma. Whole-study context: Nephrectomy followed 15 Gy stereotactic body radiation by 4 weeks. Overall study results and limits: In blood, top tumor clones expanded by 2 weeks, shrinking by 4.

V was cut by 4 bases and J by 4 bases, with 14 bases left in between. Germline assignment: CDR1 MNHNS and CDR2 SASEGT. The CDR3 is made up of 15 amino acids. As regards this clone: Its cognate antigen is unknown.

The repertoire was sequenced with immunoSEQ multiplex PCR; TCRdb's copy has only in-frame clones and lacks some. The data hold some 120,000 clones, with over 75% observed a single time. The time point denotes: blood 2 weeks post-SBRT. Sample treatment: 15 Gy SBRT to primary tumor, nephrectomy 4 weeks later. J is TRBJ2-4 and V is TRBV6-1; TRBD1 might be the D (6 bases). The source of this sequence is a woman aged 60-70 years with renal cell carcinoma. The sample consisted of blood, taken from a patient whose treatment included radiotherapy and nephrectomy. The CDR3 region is CASSGPRTEKNIQYF. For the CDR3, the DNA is TGTGCCAGCAGTGGCCCTAGGACAGAGAAAAACATTCAGTACTTC.